This entry lists 29 T cell receptor beta chains sequenced from one sample in a study of shared clonotypes between healthy human individuals (dated by TCRdb to the early 2020s). CD8 naive samples were obtained by positive selection for CCR7 among CD45RO-negative cells, yielding a CD45RA+CCR7+ population from which TemRA cells were excluded. Receptor amplification or capture employed the immunoSEQ multiplex PCR assay. TCRdb took over this immuneACCESS table, retaining in-frame rearrangements with V and J assigned. Such tables are incomplete; in checked studies, under half of the missing clones stem from an unresolved V gene, and the remainder is unexplained. The sample includes about 2.1 million clones, with 93% observed a single time. The leading ten clones occupy about 1.7% of the sample. Sample: naive CD8+ T cells from PBMCs. What the cell subset or site label conveys for this sample: CD45RA+CCR7+. The source is a man in his late teens or twenties in good health. Some clones in this sample may be carry-over from other donors' samples.

This sequence joins TRBV29-1 and TRBJ2-2; D not certain. CDR1 is SQVTM and CDR2 is ANQGSEA in the germline V gene. V lost 8 bases to trimming and J lost 6 bases, with 13 bases between them. This CDR3 spans 12 amino acids. CDR3 sequence (DNA): TGCAGCACGCAATCCACGGCCGGGGAGCTGTTTTTT. Translation: CSTQSTAGELFF.

The chain combines TRBV28 with TRBJ2-7, with D possibly being TRBD1 or TRBD2 (6 bases each). CDR3 length equals 13 residues. V was clipped by 8 bases and J by 6 bases, with 17 bases between them. Germline V gives CDR1 MDHEN, CDR2 SYDVKM. This chain's CDR3 is CASRGQPSGEQYF. The DNA of the CDR3 is TGTGCCAGCCGGGGGCAGCCCTCGGGCGAGCAGTACTTC.

The genes are TRBV7-6 and TRBJ2-1; TRBD1 matches 7 bases. V lost 4 bases and J lost 5; bases outside the gene matches: 17. The CDR3 is 18 residues long. Germline lookup yields CDR1 SGHVS and CDR2 FNYEAQ. The chain's CDR3 is CASSWSRDRNSPNNEQFF. CDR3 sequence (DNA): TGTGCCAGCAGCTGGTCCCGGGACAGAAATAGCCCTAACAATGAGCAGTTCTTC.

Here the CDR3 reads CAWSVSGDGNQPQHF. Here the CDR3 DNA reads TGTGCCTGGAGTGTTTCCGGGGACGGCAATCAGCCCCAGCATTTT. The genes are TRBV30 and TRBJ1-5, with D maybe TRBD1 (5 bases). From germline, CDR1 is GTSNPN and CDR2 SVGIG (reference sequence). V was clipped by 0 bases and J by 2 bases, with 11 bases between them. The CDR3 covers 15 residues. Full variable domain (outside the CDR3, taken from reference TRBV30 and TRBJ1-5): SQTIHQWPATLVQPVGSPLSLECTVEGTSNPNLYWYRQAAGRGLQLLFYSVGIGQISSEVPQNLSASRPQDRQFILSSKKLLLSDSGFYLCAWSVSGDGNQPQHFGDGTRLSIL.

J is TRBJ1-5 and V is TRBV6-5; tentative D call: TRBD1 (5 bases). The CDR3 runs to 15 residues. Between the trimmed V and J ends, which lost 5 bases and 0 bases, there was a span of 11 bases. The germline V gene has CDR1 MNHEY and CDR2 SVGAGI. The CDR3 here is CASSHQGFSNQPQHF. The CDR3 nucleotides are TGTGCCAGCAGTCACCAGGGATTTAGCAATCAGCCCCAGCATTTT.

Comments on this clone: This specimen includes other DNA sequences encoding the same CDR3. CDR3 DNA sequence: TGTGCCAGCAGCCCCTGGACAGGGGGAACTGAAGCTTTCTTT. It is translated as CASSPWTGGTEAFF. The chain couples TRBV5-4 to TRBJ1-1; 10 bases are shared with TRBD1. CDR1 and CDR2 (germline): SGHNT, YYREEE (reference sequence). The CDR3 spans 14 residues. The V segment lost 4 bases and the J segment 5 bases; nucleotides outside the gene matches: 5.

With regard to this clone: Other nucleotide sequences from this sample produce the same CDR3. J is TRBJ2-3 and V is TRBV7-3; D not certain. CDR1 is SGHTA, CDR2 FQGTGA, per germline. V lost 2 bases and J lost 4, with 7 bases in between. CDR3 size: 13 residues. As DNA, the CDR3 is TGTGCCAGCAGCTTATCGCGGCCAGATACGCAGTATTTT. It translates to CASSLSRPDTQYF.

The V and J genes are TRBV27 and TRBJ2-7, with D maybe TRBD1 (5 bases). CDR1 is MNHEY and CDR2 is SMNVEV in the germline V gene (reference sequence). CDR3 length equals 16 residues. The V end was cut by 3 bases, the J end by 1 base, with 16 bases between. The CDR3 sequence: CASSFGPQAGSYEQYF. As DNA, the CDR3 is TGTGCCAGCAGTTTCGGCCCCCAGGCAGGGTCCTACGAGCAGTACTTC.

The chain carries TRBV7-9 and TRBJ1-4; D might be TRBD1 (5 bases). This CDR3 has 15 residues. Germline-derived CDR1 and CDR2 are SEHNR and FQNEAQ (reference sequence). Trimming removed 1 base from V and 7 bases from J, with 13 bases in between. CDR3 nucleotide sequence: TGTGCCAGCAGCTTAGACGTGGGGCTGGGTGAAAAACTGTTTTTT. Translated: CASSLDVGLGEKLFF.

This chain joins TRBV10-3 and TRBJ2-3; no reliable D call. Germline CDR1 and CDR2: ENHRY and SYGVKD. The CDR3 runs to 17 residues. The germline V and J ends were trimmed by 0 bases and 0 bases, with 13 bases remaining between them. CDR3 protein: CAISESETVPSTDTQYF. As DNA, the CDR3 is TGTGCCATCAGTGAGTCGGAAACAGTTCCTAGCACAGATACGCAGTATTTT.

Of note for this clone: Other DNA sequences in the sample encode the same CDR3. V and J are TRBV13 and TRBJ2-3, with a tentative D call TRBD2 (6 bases). Looked up from germline, CDR1 is PRHDT and CDR2 is FYEKMQ (reference sequence). V was cut by 3 bases and J by 4 bases, with 8 bases left in between. This CDR3 has 13 residues. The CDR3 spells CASSLGGADTQYF. CDR3 in DNA: TGTGCCAGCAGCTTGGGAGGCGCAGATACGCAGTATTTT.

The gene calls are TRBV11-2 and TRBJ1-3; perhaps TRBD1 as D (5 bases). The germline V gene has CDR1 SGHAT and CDR2 FQNNGV. This CDR3 has 16 residues. V dropped 4 bases and J dropped 9 bases, with 22 bases sitting between them. The CDR3 DNA reads TGTGCCAGCAGCTCGGTCGACAGCCGCTCGGGGGGCACCATATATTTT. It translates to CASSSVDSRSGGTIYF.

The V call is TRBV7-9, the J call TRBJ2-7; D is possibly TRBD1 (5 bases). This CDR3 is built from 13 residues. V shed 7 bases and J shed 5 bases, with 15 bases lying between them. CDR1 SEHNR and CDR2 FQNEAQ come from the germline V gene (reference sequence). CDR3 loop: CASNHQGFDEQYF. CDR3 nucleotide sequence: TGTGCCAGCAATCATCAGGGTTTTGACGAGCAGTACTTC.

J is TRBJ2-1 and V is TRBV27; D not certain. This CDR3 is 12 amino acids long. The V gene lost 6 bases and the J gene lost 8 bases, with 11 bases spanning the gap. Looked up from germline, CDR1 is MNHEY and CDR2 is SMNVEV (reference sequence). The CDR3 nucleotides read TGTGCCAGCAGAGTTTCTGCGGATGAGCAGTTCTTC. This codes for CASRVSADEQFF.

The chain joins TRBV28 to TRBJ1-4, with 9 bases identical to TRBD1. The CDR3 length is 15 residues. V dropped 3 bases and J dropped 10; count of bases not matched to a gene: 9. The germline V gene has CDR1 MDHEN and CDR2 SYDVKM. In DNA form, the CDR3 reads TGTGCCAGCAGTTTTTCCCAAACAGGGGGCGGAAAACTGTTTTTT. This sequence encodes CASSFSQTGGGKLFF.

The chain is built from TRBV28 and TRBJ1-3; D call uncertain. The V end was cut by 6 bases, the J end by 1 base, with 10 bases between. The CDR3 has 14 residues. The germline gives CDR1 MDHEN, CDR2 SYDVKM. The CDR3 DNA sequence: TGTGCCAGCAGCCTCCGACCGTCTGGAAACACCATATATTTT. The encoded protein is CASSLRPSGNTIYF.

V gene TRBV10-3 combines with J gene TRBJ2-7; TRBD1 matches 7 bases. This CDR3 is 12 amino acids long. Germline V CDR1 and CDR2: ENHRY, SYGVKD. J lost 4 bases, V lost 9 bases, and 6 bases had no gene match. The CDR3 DNA follows: TGTGCCATGGGACAGACGACTTACGAGCAGTACTTC. This sequence encodes CAMGQTTYEQYF.

This clone was found a few times. The same CDR3 also results from other DNA sequences found in this sample. The rearrangement joins TRBV29-1 to TRBJ1-1; the D is unclear. Looked up from germline, CDR1 is SQVTM and CDR2 is ANQGSEA. The CDR3 is 10 residues long. V lost 6 bases to trimming and J lost 2 bases, with 4 bases between them. The CDR3 here is CSVYNTEAFF. In DNA, the CDR3 is TGCAGCGTATACAACACTGAAGCTTTCTTT.

This chain uses TRBV7-8 with TRBJ2-7; 11 nucleotides line up with TRBD2. CDR3 length equals 16 residues. Germline CDR1 reads SGHVS; CDR2 reads FQNEAQ. Trimming cost V 4 bases and J 4 bases; bases outside gene matches: 9. CDR3 loop: CASSSTGTSGPYEQYF. For the CDR3, the DNA is TGTGCCAGCAGCTCAACCGGGACTAGCGGTCCATACGAGCAGTACTTC.

The chain recombines TRBV2 with TRBJ2-1, with TRBD2 matching 12 bases. The CDR3 is 17 residues long. V lost 5 bases, J lost 9 bases, and 14 bases stayed unmatched. CDR1 is SNHLY and CDR2 is FYNNEI in the germline V gene. In nucleotides, the CDR3 is TGTGCCAGCAGTAAAAAAAGGACTAGCGGGATACGTGGTGAGCAGTTCTTC. It yields the protein CASSKKRTSGIRGEQFF.

The chain carries TRBV28 and TRBJ1-2; 11 nucleotides agree with TRBD1. The CDR3 spans 14 residues. V lost 10 bases, J lost 2 bases, and 6 bases stayed unmatched. Germline CDR1 and CDR2: MDHEN and SYDVKM. This CDR3 reads CATDWTGGNYGYTF. CDR3 bases: TGTGCCACCGATTGGACAGGGGGCAACTATGGCTACACCTTC.

The V gene is TRBV27, the J gene TRBJ2-3; 8 bases align to TRBD2. V shed 0 bases and J 1 base; nucleotides not matched to a gene: 6. CDR3 length equals 17 residues. CDR1 and CDR2 (germline): MNHEY, SMNVEV (reference sequence). DNA for the CDR3: TGTGCCAGCAGTTTATCCCCGACTAGCGCGGGCACAGATACGCAGTATTTT. Protein sequence: CASSLSPTSAGTDTQYF.

This chain links TRBV28 with TRBJ1-4; 7 bases align to TRBD1. This CDR3 has 15 residues. Trimming removed 5 bases from V and 5 bases from J; junction bases left unmatched: 8. Germline V CDR1 and CDR2: MDHEN, SYDVKM. The CDR3 loop is CASSTRQGLNEKLFF. The DNA for the CDR3 is TGTGCCAGCAGTACCCGACAGGGTTTGAATGAAAAACTGTTTTTT. Looking up the rest from reference TRBV28 and TRBJ1-4 gives the full variable domain: DVKVTQSSRYLVKRTGEKVFLECVQDMDHENMFWYRQDPGLGLRLIYFSYDVKMKEKGDIPEGYSVSREKKERFSLILESASTNQTSMYLCASSTRQGLNEKLFFGSGTQLSVL.

A remark on this clone: This specimen includes other DNA sequences encoding the same CDR3. CDR3 DNA: TGCGCCAGCAGCCTAGTTCCCTACAATGAGCAGTTCTTC. Amino acid sequence: CASSLVPYNEQFF. The chain is built from TRBV5-1 and TRBJ2-1; no clear D. Trimming stripped 4 bases from V and 2 bases from J, with 7 bases between. Germline V CDR1 and CDR2: SGHRS, YFSETQ. The CDR3 contains 13 residues.

V and J are TRBV11-2 and TRBJ2-5; D is perhaps TRBD2 (6 bases). The V gene's germline CDR1 is SGHAT and CDR2 FQNNGV. The CDR3 runs 18 residues. The V gene lost 0 bases and the J gene lost 5 bases, with 22 bases spanning the gap. Here the CDR3 reads CASSLEYVPGGSGETQYF. Written as DNA, the CDR3 is TGTGCCAGCAGCTTAGAGTATGTACCCGGAGGGTCCGGGGAGACCCAGTACTTC. Based on the CDR3 plus reference TRBV11-2 and TRBJ2-5, the full variable domain is EAGVAQSPRYKIIEKRQSVAFWCNPISGHATLYWYQQILGQGPKLLIQFQNNGVVDDSQLPKDRFSAERLKGVDSTLKIQPAKLEDSAVYLCASSLEYVPGGSGETQYFGPGTRLLVL.

The rearrangement links TRBV5-8 to TRBJ2-2, with TRBD2 matching 13 bases. Germline CDR1 and CDR2: SGHTS and YDEGEE. With V trimmed by 3 bases and J by 5 bases, 10 bases remained unmatched. CDR3 length: 18 residues. CDR3 sequence reads: CASSSRTSGSLRTGELFF. The CDR3 DNA reads TGTGCCAGCAGCTCCCGGACTAGCGGGAGTTTACGTACCGGGGAGCTGTTTTTT.

This rearrangement joins TRBV9 to TRBJ2-2; unclear D gene. V was clipped by 3 bases and J by 5 bases, with 8 bases between them. This CDR3 is 13 amino acids long. The germline gives CDR1 SGDLS, CDR2 YYNGEE. This chain's CDR3 is CASSGVSTGELFF. In nucleotides, the CDR3 is TGTGCCAGCAGCGGAGTCAGTACCGGGGAGCTGTTTTTT.

Worth noting for this clone: The identical CDR3 is also encoded by other nucleotide sequences in the sample. This chain uses TRBV9 with TRBJ2-7; no definite D call. This CDR3 is 13 amino acids long. Germline values: CDR1 SGDLS, CDR2 YYNGEE. Trimming left V 0 bases short and J 3 bases short, with 7 bases between. CDR3 nucleotides: TGTGCCAGCAGCGTAGGTCCAGGCTACGAGCAGTACTTC. Its translation is CASSVGPGYEQYF.

This chain joins TRBV6-1 and TRBJ1-2; a possible D gene is TRBD1 (5 bases). This CDR3 is 14 amino acids long. CDR1 is MNHNS, CDR2 SASEGT, per germline. Between the trimmed V and J ends, which lost 5 bases and 4 bases, there was a span of 14 bases. CDR3 sequence reads: CASSRGLGPYGYTF. The CDR3, as DNA: TGTGCCAGCAGTAGGGGACTCGGACCCTATGGCTACACCTTC.